This TCR beta chain emerged from a study of T cell responses to AZD1222 COVID-19 vaccine. About the research overall: Pooling of second doses given at about 4 or about 12 weeks was done. Study-level points and caveats: Baseline seropositivity characterized only a handful of AZD1222 recipients.

The V gene's germline CDR1 is PRHDT and CDR2 FYEKMQ (reference sequence). The V and J ends lost 0 bases and 6 bases respectively, with 11 bases between them. This CDR3 region has 14 residues. Note on this clone: What it binds is not known.

Sequencing was performed with immunoSEQ multiplex PCR; in TCRdb, only in-frame clones are kept and a portion is missing. This table has about 100,000 clones, just over 90% appearing once. This clonotype was sampled from an adult in good health. This specimen consisted of peripheral blood, obtained on day 0 of AZD1222 vaccination. The chain couples TRBV13 to TRBJ1-1; tentatively, D is TRBD1 (5 bases). The CDR3 DNA is TGTGCCAGCAGCTTAGGCAGGGAGCTGCCTGAAGCTTTCTTT. This sequence encodes CASSLGRELPEAFF.